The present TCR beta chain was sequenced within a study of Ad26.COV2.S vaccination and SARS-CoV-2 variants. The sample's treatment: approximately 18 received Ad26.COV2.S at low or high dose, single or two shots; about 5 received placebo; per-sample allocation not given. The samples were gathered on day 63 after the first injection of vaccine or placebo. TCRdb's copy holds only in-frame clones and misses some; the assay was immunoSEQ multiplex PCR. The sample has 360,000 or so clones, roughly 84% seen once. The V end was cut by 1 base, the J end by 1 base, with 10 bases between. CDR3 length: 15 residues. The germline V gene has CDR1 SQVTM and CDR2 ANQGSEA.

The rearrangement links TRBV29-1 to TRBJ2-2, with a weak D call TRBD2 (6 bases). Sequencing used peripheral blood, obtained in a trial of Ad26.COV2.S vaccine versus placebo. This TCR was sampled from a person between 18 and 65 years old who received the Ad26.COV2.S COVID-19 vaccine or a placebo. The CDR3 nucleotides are TGCAGCGTTGAAGTTGGAGGGGTGAACACCGGGGAGCTGTTTTTT. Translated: CSVEVGGVNTGELFF.